These 8 T cell receptor beta chains share one sample of origin, sequenced in a study of T-cell reconstitution after alpha-beta-depleted transplantation in children. During its preparation, the TCRbeta library received unique molecular identifiers. TCRdb ran MiXCR on the PCR reads and lists one entry per CDR3 protein. The sample shows about 690,000 distinct CDR3 sequences, over 15% of them seen only once. This specimen consisted of PBMCs from the stem cell graft donor, obtained from the stem cell graft. These receptor sequences come from a human donor who donated a stem cell graft to a child with acute myeloid leukemia.

Ten or more counts support this clonotype. The gene calls are TRBV6-1 and TRBJ2-7; the D gene could be TRBD1 or TRBD2 (6 bases each). The CDR3 length is 16 residues. CDR1 and CDR2 (germline): MNHNS, SASEGT. Trimming shortened V by 2 bases and J by 2 bases, and 16 bases separated the two germline ends. The CDR3 protein is CASSEFPGGRTYEQYV. CDR3 DNA: TGTGCCAGCAGTGAATTTCCCGGGGGCCGAACCTACGAGCAGTACGTC.

The table lists this clonotype with many counts. DNA for the CDR3: TGCAGTGCCCAGGGACAGGGAGAACAGCCCCAGCATTTT. Translation gives CSAQGQGEQPQHF. This chain uses TRBV20-1 with TRBJ1-5, with 9 bases matching TRBD1. Germline trimming cut 6 bases from V and 7 bases from J; bases unmatched to any gene: 7. CDR3 size: 13 residues. Germline V lookup: CDR1 DFQATT, CDR2 SNEGSKA (reference sequence).

V usage is TRBV6-2 or TRBV6-3 and J usage is TRBJ1-5; D gene uncertain. The CDR3 contains 13 residues. CDR1 is MNHEY and CDR2 is SVGEGT in the germline V gene. The ends were cut back, 1 base at V and 4 bases at J, with 5 bases in the middle. In DNA, the CDR3 is TGTGCCAGCAGTTACTGGGGAAATCAGCCCCAGCATTTT. It yields the protein CASSYWGNQPQHF.

This chain uses TRBV3-1 with TRBJ2-3; 8 bases align to TRBD1. After removal of 0 bases from V and 0 bases from J, the junction contained 2 bases not matched to a gene. The CDR3 consists of 16 residues. Germline assignment: CDR1 LGHDT and CDR2 YNNKEL (reference sequence). The CDR3 here is CASSQDRGQSTDTQYF. The CDR3 DNA reads TGTGCCAGCAGCCAAGACAGGGGGCAAAGCACAGATACGCAGTATTTT.

This clonotype was counted at least ten times. The J gene is TRBJ2-3, the V gene TRBV6-5; D not resolved. This CDR3 has 13 residues. CDR1 MNHEY and CDR2 SVGAGI come from the germline V gene. Trimming cost V 2 bases and J 2 bases, with 5 bases left between them. CDR3 sequence: CASSYLHTDTQYF. In DNA, the CDR3 is TGTGCCAGCAGTTACCTCCACACAGATACGCAGTATTTT.

The chain employs TRBV11-3 and TRBJ1-1; D not resolved. CDR3 length: 17 amino acids. Germline-derived CDR1 and CDR2 are SGHNT and YENEEA. The V end lost 5 bases, the J end lost 0 bases, and 19 bases lay between the germline ends. The CDR3 nucleotides read TGTGCCAGCAGCCCTAGGACCAGCGTTCTCCTGAACACTGAAGCTTTCTTT. It specifies CASSPRTSVLLNTEAFF.

This clonotype came up many times. The chain couples TRBV20-1 to TRBJ1-1; TRBD1 is a possible D gene (5 bases). CDR1 and CDR2 from the germline V gene are DFQATT and SNEGSKA (reference sequence). The CDR3 has 16 residues. The V end lost 4 bases, the J end lost 0 bases, and 18 bases lay between the germline ends. For the CDR3, the DNA is TGCAGTGCTACGCCCCTGCAAGGGGTCTTGAACACTGAAGCTTTCTTT. Its translation is CSATPLQGVLNTEAFF.

The sample holds a few counts of this clonotype. The chain couples TRBV20-1 to TRBJ1-2; D ambiguous. Germline values: CDR1 DFQATT, CDR2 SNEGSKA (reference sequence). V was cut by 6 bases and J by 7 bases, with 9 bases left in between. The CDR3 loop spans 10 amino acids. The CDR3 here is CSAPRGGYTF. The CDR3 nucleotides are TGCAGTGCCCCTCGTGGTGGCTACACCTTC.